This T cell receptor beta chain was recorded in a study of T cell repertoires in cytomegalovirus infection. Findings and caveats of the study: It was HLA-C-restricted CMV-specific TCR beta clonotypes that dominated the response ex vivo.

The germline V gene has CDR1 SGHTA and CDR2 FQGNSA. CDR3 length: 17 amino acids. V lost 4 bases and J lost 6, with 24 bases in between. TCRdb processed the reads anew with MiXCR; each CDR3 protein has one entry. The sample yields about 130,000 distinct CDR3 sequences, roughly 25% seen once. At least ten counts were recorded for this clonotype. Its antigen is still unknown. The TCR originated in a human donor in good health (CMV status not recorded). Some clones in this sample may be carry-over from other donors' samples. The sequenced sample was PBMCs, sequenced either directly or after in vitro stimulation (not recorded which). V gene TRBV7-2 combines with J gene TRBJ1-2; D gene uncertain. CDR3 DNA: TGTGCCAGCAGCTACACCTCACCGGGTCTATGGTACCATGGCTACACCTTC. It specifies CASSYTSPGLWYHGYTF.